What follows is one TCR beta chain and its context. Enrollment of patients from Seattle took place during active infection, with longitudinal follow-up. Original processing methods: Amplified reference gene primers provided the basis for estimating nucleated cell counts. The data were produced by immunoSEQ multiplex PCR, yet TCRdb's version contains in-frame clones alone and is incomplete. The DNA was the basis for D and trimming; V, J and clone size are from that table. The table has 250,000 to 400,000 clones, around 88% seen once; the top ten hold 1.5% to 2%. CDR1 is MNHNY, CDR2 SVGAGI, per germline (reference sequence). The CDR3 totals 15 residues. The ends lost 5 bases at V and 5 bases at J; junction bases unmatched: 3. The source of the sample is a study of blood T cell repertoires in COVID-19. Background on the study: The study drew acute and convalescent COVID-19 samples from the United States, Italy and Spain. Nucleic acid was either cDNA or gDNA, and it came from T cells, B-cell-depleted T cells, or PBMCs.

The sequence derives from a woman in her thirties with COVID-19, enrolled during active disease. The specimen was peripheral blood. The chain joins TRBV6-6 to TRBJ2-2, with 12 bases that match TRBD2. The CDR3 DNA follows: TGTGCCAGCAGTAACCTAGCGGGAGGGACCGGGGAGCTGTTTTTT. It specifies CASSNLAGGTGELFF.